This TCR beta chain was sequenced during a study of T cell repertoires in cytomegalovirus infection. TCRdb recomputed calls from the reads with MiXCR, one row per CDR3 protein. The sample consists of 80,000 to 90,000 distinct CDR3 sequences, 40% to 50% of them appearing once. With V trimmed by 2 bases and J by 2 bases, 23 bases remained unmatched. The CDR3 is 22 amino acids. CDR1 and CDR2 (germline): MGHRA, YSYEKL. This clonotype was seen a few times. The antigen remains unidentified. This sample comprised CD8+ T cells from cultured PBMCs, obtained from culture after CMV antigen stimulation. The source of this sequence is a human donor in good health (CMV status not recorded). Some clones in this sample may be carry-over from other donors' samples. V and J are TRBV4-1 and TRBJ1-1; 10 bases align to TRBD1. The CDR3 here is CASSQLLRDRGKDIRINTEAFF. The CDR3 nucleotides read TGCGCCAGCAGCCAACTTCTCCGGGACAGGGGCAAAGATATCCGGATTAACACTGAAGCTTTCTTT.